The 4 T cell receptor beta chains listed next were all sequenced from one sample in a study of blood T cell repertoires in COVID-19 (dated by TCRdb to 2020 to 2022). Preparation of the library involved the immunoSEQ multiplex PCR assay. This immuneACCESS table, as held by TCRdb, lists in-frame sequences with V and J called but not all clones. Of the missing ones, under half trace to an unresolved V gene in checked studies; the others have no known cause. The sample contains approximately 380,000 clones, approximately 90% of them found a single time. About 1.2% of the sample rests with the top ten. Sample: PBMCs or T cells enriched from blood (not recorded which). The receptors stem from a woman aged 18-30 years who had recovered from COVID-19.

In the case of this clone: The same CDR3 also results from other DNA sequences found in this sample. The rearrangement joins TRBV3-1 (or the pseudogene TRBV3-2) to TRBJ1-2; D is undetermined. The V and J ends lost 1 base and 0 bases respectively, with 6 bases between them. CDR1 and CDR2 (germline): LGHDT, YNNKEL (reference sequence). The CDR3 runs to 14 residues. The CDR3 DNA is TGTGCCAGCAGCCAAGGGCATTCTAACTATGGCTACACCTTC. Its translation is CASSQGHSNYGYTF.

The genes are TRBV11-2 and TRBJ1-1; D not resolved. Germline V lookup: CDR1 SGHAT, CDR2 FQNNGV. The CDR3 covers 13 residues. The V and J ends lost 9 bases and 3 bases respectively, with 14 bases between them. CDR3 bases: TGTGCCAGGAACGGGCCCGGGGACACTGAAGCTTTCTTT. Translation gives CARNGPGDTEAFF. The whole variable domain, remainder taken from reference TRBV11-2 and TRBJ1-1, is EAGVAQSPRYKIIEKRQSVAFWCNPISGHATLYWYQQILGQGPKLLIQFQNNGVVDDSQLPKDRFSAERLKGVDSTLKIQPAKLEDSAVYLCARNGPGDTEAFFGQGTRLTVV.

This clone was found a few times. The chain employs TRBV7-3 and TRBJ1-2, with 10 bases lining up with TRBD1. The J segment lost 10 bases and the V segment lost 2 bases, leaving 16 bases of the junction unmatched. The CDR3 contains 17 residues. The V gene's germline CDR1 is SGHTA and CDR2 FQGTGA. The CDR3 loop reads CASSLANPGQGPQDYTF. Here the CDR3 DNA reads TGTGCCAGCAGCTTAGCCAATCCGGGACAGGGGCCGCAGGACTACACCTTC.

This clone was detected a few times. The chain joins TRBV5-5 to TRBJ1-2; D not resolved. V shed 4 bases and J shed 5 bases, with 15 bases lying between them. The CDR3 runs to 14 residues. CDR1 and CDR2 (germline): SGHKS, YYEKEE (reference sequence). The CDR3 reads CASSLSEVAYGYTF. As DNA, the CDR3 is TGTGCCAGCAGCCTCTCGGAGGTGGCGTATGGCTACACCTTC. Using reference TRBV5-5 and TRBJ1-2 for the parts outside the CDR3, the full variable domain is DAGVTQSPTHLIKTRGQQVTLRCSPISGHKSVSWYQQVLGQGPQFIFQYYEKEERGRGNFPDRFSARQFPNYSSELNVNALLLGDSALYLCASSLSEVAYGYTFGSGTRLTVV.